The TCR beta chain described here comes from a study of T cell repertoires in cytomegalovirus infection. Study-wide results and caveats: CMV-specific TCR beta clonotypes restricted by HLA-C dominated the ex vivo response.

Of note for this clonotype: Its matching antigen is unknown.

TCRdb independently ran MiXCR on the reads; one entry per CDR3 protein. This sample has around 280,000 distinct CDR3 sequences, with about 9.1% found just once. The sequencing input was PBMCs. This TCR was recovered from a human donor in good health (CMV status not recorded). Some clones in this sample may be carry-over from other donors' samples.

The CDR3 DNA reads TGCGCCAGCAGCCAAGTCAAGGGCACTGAAGCTTTCTTT. It is translated as CASSQVKGTEAFF. The rearrangement joins TRBV4-3 to TRBJ1-1; no clear D. The CDR3 consists of 13 residues. The germline V and J ends were trimmed by 1 base and 4 bases, with 7 bases remaining between them. The germline V gene has CDR1 LGHNA and CDR2 YSLEER.